What follows are 16 T cell receptor beta chains derived from one specimen sequenced in a study of T cell repertoires in cytomegalovirus infection. Antigens for these TCRs are unknown. In TCRdb, the reads were re-called with MiXCR into one record per CDR3 protein. The sample lists about half a million distinct CDR3 sequences, about 33% occurring once. The input for sequencing was cultured PBMCs, taken from culture after CMV antigen stimulation. The receptors here all came from a human donor in good health (CMV status not recorded). Some clones in this sample may be carry-over from other donors' samples.

This clonotype was picked up a small number of times. CDR3 amino acids: CATSVNRGAGETQYF. CDR3 bases: TGTGCCACCAGTGTGAACAGGGGAGCAGGCGAGACCCAGTACTTC. The chain links TRBV24-1 to TRBJ2-5; 7 nucleotides line up with TRBD1. CDR1 and CDR2 from the germline V gene are KGHDR and SFDVKD. The junction had 10 bases not matched to a gene; V was cut back by 5 bases and J by 5 bases. This CDR3 contains 15 residues.

This clonotype was picked up a small number of times. The chain has TRBV7-9 and TRBJ2-1; tentatively, D is TRBD1 (6 bases). The V end was cut by 5 bases, the J end by 4 bases, with 15 bases between. CDR3 size: 15 residues. Germline-derived CDR1 and CDR2 are SEHNR and FQNEAQ (reference sequence). Here the CDR3 reads CASSVTGFGYNEQFF. CDR3 sequence (DNA): TGTGCCAGCAGCGTTACAGGGTTCGGGTACAATGAGCAGTTCTTC.

The chain combines TRBV4-1 with TRBJ2-4, with 8 bases aligning to TRBD2. V was clipped by 2 bases and J by 6 bases; unmatched bases: 3. This CDR3 region has 14 residues. Germline V gene sequence: CDR1 MGHRA, CDR2 YSYEKL. The CDR3 DNA reads as TGCGCCAGCAGCCAACCCCGGGAGGGAAACATTCAGTACTTC. Its protein is CASSQPREGNIQYF.

This clonotype has a handful of counts. The V call is TRBV28, the J call TRBJ2-7, with 10 bases aligning to TRBD2. The CDR3 has 15 residues. Trimming cost V 4 bases and J 4 bases; bases outside gene matches: 7. From germline, CDR1 is MDHEN and CDR2 SYDVKM. CDR3 in DNA: TGTGCCAGCAGTTCGGCCGGGACTAGCGTATACGAGCAGTACTTC. Translated, it gives CASSSAGTSVYEQYF.

This clonotype was found a few times. The chain is built from TRBV27 and TRBJ2-1; D is unresolved. The germline gives CDR1 MNHEY, CDR2 SMNVEV (reference sequence). This CDR3 contains 14 residues. V was clipped by 4 bases and J by 6 bases, with 13 bases between them. This CDR3 reads CASSSIRATNEQFF. The CDR3 region has the DNA TGTGCCAGCAGTTCCATCCGGGCCACCAATGAGCAGTTCTTC.

The chain employs TRBV9 and TRBJ1-2; TRBD1 might be the D (6 bases). V was cut by 0 bases and J by 4 bases, with 19 bases left in between. CDR3 length: 17 amino acids. CDR1 SGDLS and CDR2 YYNGEE come from the germline V gene. In nucleotides, the CDR3 is TGTGCCAGCAGCGTAGAATTTTTCGGAGGGGGAGCCTATGGCTACACCTTC. Its protein is CASSVEFFGGGAYGYTF.

This clonotype occurred many times. The chain carries TRBV7-2 and TRBJ1-5, with D unresolved. The CDR3 length is 15 residues. Trimming took off 1 base at V and 2 bases at J, with 9 bases between the two ends. Germline CDR1 reads SGHTA; CDR2 reads FQGNSA. The CDR3 region is CASSLDSGGNQPQHF. The CDR3 region has the DNA TGTGCCAGCAGCTTAGACAGTGGGGGCAATCAGCCCCAGCATTTT.

The J gene is TRBJ2-4, the V gene TRBV19; D is perhaps TRBD2 (6 bases). Per germline, CDR1 LNHDA and CDR2 SQIVND (reference sequence). Trimming took 8 bases from V and 0 from J, leaving 20 bases between them. The CDR3 is 17 amino acids. Written as DNA, the CDR3 is TGTGCCAGTTCCCCGGGAGAGATACTATTAGCCAAAAACATTCAGTACTTC. Encoded protein: CASSPGEILLAKNIQYF.

The chain couples TRBV25-1 to TRBJ1-2; no definite D call. The germline CDR1 and CDR2 sequences are MGHDK and SYGVNS. With 4 bases removed from V and 2 bases from J, the gap between germline ends came to 5 bases. The CDR3 is made up of 12 amino acids. The CDR3 DNA sequence: TGTGCCAGCAGTGGGGTAAACTATGGCTACACCTTC. Encoded protein: CASSGVNYGYTF.

This chain joins TRBV7-8 and TRBJ2-1; the D gene is possibly TRBD2 (6 bases). V was trimmed by 6 bases and J by 9 bases, leaving 12 bases between them. The germline V gene has CDR1 SGHVS and CDR2 FQNEAQ. This CDR3 region has 12 residues. In DNA, the CDR3 is TGTGCCAGCAGGATAGCGGTCGGTGAGCAGTTCTTC. As protein: CASRIAVGEQFF.

This chain joins TRBV7-8 and TRBJ2-5; D may match TRBD1 or TRBD2 (5 bases each). Germline V gene lookup returns CDR1 SGHVS and CDR2 FQNEAQ. V shed 3 bases and J shed 4 bases, with 12 bases lying between them. This CDR3 is 14 amino acids long. CDR3 in amino acids: CASSFGGARETQYF. The CDR3, as DNA: TGTGCCAGCAGCTTTGGGGGAGCCCGAGAGACCCAGTACTTC. Looking up the rest from reference TRBV7-8 and TRBJ2-5 gives the full variable domain: GAGVSQSPRYKVAKRGQDVALRCDPISGHVSLFWYQQALGQGPEFLTYFQNEAQLDKSGLPSDRFFAERPEGSVSTLKIQRTQQEDSAVYLCASSFGGARETQYFGPGTRLLVL.

This clonotype was seen only a few times. The V call is TRBV9, the J call TRBJ2-7; 8 positions agree with TRBD1. The ends lost 3 bases at V and 2 bases at J; junction bases unmatched: 7. Germline CDR1 is SGDLS and CDR2 is YYNGEE. The CDR3 sequence is 15 residues long. CDR3 region: CASSEGAGGTYEQYV. The CDR3 DNA reads as TGTGCCAGCAGCGAGGGTGCAGGGGGCACCTACGAGCAGTACGTC.

A remark on this clonotype: The germline gene is not matched at one end of the junction; a read error may be the cause. The chain is built from TRBV2 and TRBJ2-2; 16 nucleotides match TRBD2. Germline lookup yields CDR1 SNHLY and CDR2 FYNNEI. The CDR3 consists of 14 residues. CDR3 protein: CAGLAGGRAGELFF. In nucleotides, the CDR3 is TGCGCGGGACTAGCGGGAGGGCGGGCCGGGGAGCTGTTTTTT. Variable domain in full (rest from reference TRBV2 and TRBJ2-2): EPEVTQTPSHQVTQMGQEVILRCVPISNHLYFYWYRQILGQKVEFLVSFYNNEISEKSEIFDDQFSVERPDGSNFTLKIRSTKLEDSAMYFCAGLAGGRAGELFFGEGSRLTVL.

This sequence joins TRBV7-3 and TRBJ1-1; D call uncertain. CDR1 is SGHTA and CDR2 is FQGTGA in the germline V gene. The CDR3 totals 13 residues. Trimming took 3 bases from V and 7 from J, leaving 12 bases between them. The CDR3 coding sequence is TGTGCCAGCAGCTTTGTTTCCGGGGATGAAGCTTTCTTT. Amino acid sequence: CASSFVSGDEAFF.

V usage is TRBV7-2 and J usage is TRBJ2-7; D perhaps matches TRBD2 (6 bases). This CDR3 has 15 residues. Germline V gene data show CDR1 as SGHTA and CDR2 as FQGNSA. V was shortened by 3 bases and J by 2 bases, with 14 bases between the two germline ends. CDR3 in amino acids: CASSFLLGGAYEQYF. The CDR3, as DNA: TGTGCCAGCAGCTTTCTCCTGGGGGGAGCCTACGAGCAGTACTTC.

This chain uses TRBV19 with TRBJ2-1; tentatively, D is TRBD1 or TRBD2 (6 bases each). The ends were cut back, 5 bases at V and 7 bases at J, with 18 bases in the middle. Germline V gene lookup returns CDR1 LNHDA and CDR2 SQIVND (reference sequence). The CDR3 runs 15 residues. CDR3 protein: CASSFGGTTGNEQFF. As DNA, the CDR3 is TGTGCCAGTAGTTTTGGGGGGACCACAGGGAATGAGCAGTTCTTC.